Listed here are 23 T cell receptor beta chains from one sample, sequenced in a study of T cell responses to AZD1222 COVID-19 vaccine. Repertoires were generated with immunoSEQ multiplex PCR, while TCRdb's copy carries only in-frame clones and drops some. The sample consists of over 70,000 clones, around nine tenths of them appearing once. Here the sequenced sample was peripheral blood, taken 28 days after the second AZD1222 dose. All receptors come from an adult who received the AZD1222 COVID-19 vaccine.

This chain links TRBV9 with TRBJ2-6; no clear D. The CDR3 totals 15 residues. Trimming took off 3 bases at V and 0 bases at J, with 7 bases between the two ends. CDR1 SGDLS and CDR2 YYNGEE come from the germline V gene. The CDR3 protein is CASSELPSGANVLTF. The DNA for the CDR3 is TGTGCCAGCAGCGAACTACCCTCTGGGGCCAACGTCCTGACTTTC.

The chain employs TRBV4-3 and TRBJ2-7; a weak D match, TRBD1 (6 bases). The germline V and J ends were trimmed by 1 base and 3 bases, with 13 bases remaining between them. From germline, CDR1 is LGHNA and CDR2 YSLEER. The CDR3 length is 15 residues. The CDR3 DNA reads as TGCGCCAGCAGCCAAGTCCGAGGGGGAAACTACGAGCAGTACTTC. Translating gives CASSQVRGGNYEQYF.

This sequence joins TRBV29-1 and TRBJ1-3; D unclear. This CDR3 spans 11 amino acids. CDR1 is SQVTM and CDR2 is ANQGSEA in the germline V gene. Trimming removed 4 bases at V and 3 bases at J, with 4 bases between. The CDR3 is CSVVVGNTIYF. The DNA of the CDR3 is TGCAGCGTTGTCGTTGGAAACACCATATATTTT.

This chain's CDR3 is CASSPSGRGLVTDTQYF. CDR3 in DNA: TGTGCCAGCAGCCCTTCGGGACGGGGACTAGTGACAGATACGCAGTATTTT. This chain uses TRBV7-6 with TRBJ2-3, with 8 bases fitting TRBD2. CDR3 size: 17 residues. Trimming cost V 5 bases and J 3 bases; bases outside gene matches: 13. Germline lookup yields CDR1 SGHVS and CDR2 FNYEAQ.

A single count supports this clone. The rearrangement links TRBV4-2 to TRBJ1-5; D remains ambiguous. Trimming took 0 bases from V and 0 from J, leaving 9 bases between them. Per germline, CDR1 LGHNA and CDR2 YNFKEQ. There are 16 residues in the CDR3. CDR3 amino acids: CASSQDPGLSNQPQHF. CDR3 in DNA: TGTGCCAGCAGCCAAGATCCGGGCCTTAGCAATCAGCCCCAGCATTTT.

The V and J genes are TRBV5-8 and TRBJ2-2, with D possibly TRBD1 on 5 matching bases. Germline V CDR1 and CDR2: SGHTS, YDEGEE. This CDR3 contains 15 residues. Trimming pared 2 bases from V and 5 bases from J, leaving 13 bases between. The CDR3 loop is CASSFQGRDTGELFF. As DNA, the CDR3 is TGTGCCAGCAGCTTCCAGGGCAGGGATACCGGGGAGCTGTTTTTT.

The chain couples TRBV19 to TRBJ1-5, with unresolved D. Deletions cut 5 bases from V and 4 bases from J, with 6 bases between. This CDR3 is built from 12 residues. Germline V gives CDR1 LNHDA, CDR2 SQIVND (reference sequence). This CDR3 reads CASSLLNQPQHF. The CDR3, as DNA: TGTGCCAGTAGTCTTTTGAATCAGCCCCAGCATTTT. Using reference TRBV19 and TRBJ1-5 for the parts outside the CDR3, the full variable domain is DGGITQSPKYLFRKEGQNVTLSCEQNLNHDAMYWYRQDPGQGLRLIYYSQIVNDFQKGDIAEGYSVSREKKESFPLTVTSAQKNPTAFYLCASSLLNQPQHFGDGTRLSIL.

The chain carries TRBV5-6 and TRBJ1-3; 7 bases map to TRBD1. CDR3 length equals 15 residues. The junction had 12 bases not matched to a gene; V was cut back by 7 bases and J by 5 bases. CDR1 is SGHDT, CDR2 YYEEEE, per germline. The CDR3 DNA reads as TGTGCCAGCGGTCGGAAGGGGGGACAGAGAAACACCATATATTTT. Its protein is CASGRKGGQRNTIYF.

The CDR3 DNA is TGCGGAGGCTGGGGTAACACTGAAGCTTTCTTT. Translating gives CGGWGNTEAFF. The rearrangement links TRBV20-1 to TRBJ1-1; D call uncertain. Germline-derived CDR1 and CDR2 are DFQATT and SNEGSKA (reference sequence). This CDR3 has 11 residues.

The gene calls are TRBV3-1 (or the pseudogene TRBV3-2) and TRBJ2-2, with D unclear. Germline V gives CDR1 LGHDT, CDR2 YNNKEL (reference sequence). The V and J ends lost 8 bases and 2 bases respectively, with 15 bases between them. The CDR3 has 15 amino acids. The CDR3 DNA follows: TGTGCCAGCGGTTCTGCTACGCCAAACACCGGGGAGCTGTTTTTT. It yields the protein CASGSATPNTGELFF.

The CDR3 DNA follows: TGTGCCAGTAGTGCGCTCCGGGGGGCGGTAGGAGGCACTGAAGCTTTCTTT. Translation: CASSALRGAVGGTEAFF. This chain connects TRBV19 to TRBJ1-1; possibly TRBD1 for D (6 bases). The V gene's germline CDR1 is LNHDA and CDR2 SQIVND (reference sequence). CDR3 size: 17 residues. V shed 5 bases and J shed 4 bases, with 23 bases lying between them.

This clone was recorded only once. V usage is TRBV6-5 and J usage is TRBJ1-1; perhaps TRBD1 as D (5 bases). The CDR3 runs 11 residues. Trimming removed 4 bases at V and 11 bases at J, with 11 bases between. Germline lookup yields CDR1 MNHEY and CDR2 SVGAGI. The CDR3, as DNA: TGTGCCAGCAGTTCAGGGAGAAAGGCTTTCTTT. Its protein is CASSSGRKAFF.

This clone was seen once. The chain's CDR3 is CASSLGGGFYEQYF. For the CDR3, the DNA is TGTGCCAGCAGTTTAGGGGGCGGTTTCTACGAGCAGTACTTC. V is TRBV27 and J is TRBJ2-7, with a weak D call TRBD1 (6 bases). The V end was cut by 2 bases, the J end by 3 bases, with 11 bases between. Germline V gives CDR1 MNHEY, CDR2 SMNVEV (reference sequence). This CDR3 contains 14 residues.

The gene calls are TRBV20-1 and TRBJ1-5; possible D gene TRBD1, 6 bases. The CDR3 is made up of 14 amino acids. Per the germline V gene, CDR1 is DFQATT and CDR2 is SNEGSKA (reference sequence). The V gene lost 3 bases and the J gene lost 1 base, with 10 bases spanning the gap. CDR3 nucleotide sequence: TGCAGTGCTAGTATGGGGGCGAGCAATCAGCCCCAGCATTTT. It translates to CSASMGASNQPQHF.

CDR3: CASSAGTSGGPYNEQFF. In DNA form, the CDR3 reads TGTGCCAGCAGCGCCGGGACTAGCGGGGGGCCTTACAATGAGCAGTTCTTC. The gene calls are TRBV9 and TRBJ2-1, with 15 bases fitting TRBD2. V shed 3 bases and J 4 bases; nucleotides not matched to a gene: 5. Germline V gives CDR1 SGDLS, CDR2 YYNGEE. The CDR3 is 17 amino acids.

The chain uses TRBV7-9 and TRBJ2-5, with a tentative D call TRBD1 (5 bases). Trimming pared 5 bases from V and 2 bases from J, leaving 9 bases between. Germline lookup yields CDR1 SEHNR and CDR2 FQNEAQ (reference sequence). This CDR3 has 13 amino acids. CDR3: CASSTTGQETQYF. CDR3 in DNA: TGTGCCAGCAGCACAACAGGTCAAGAGACCCAGTACTTC.

V and J are TRBV7-9 and TRBJ2-1, with D tentatively TRBD1 or TRBD2 (5 bases each). V shed 1 base and J shed 0 bases, with 10 bases lying between them. Germline V gene data show CDR1 as SEHNR and CDR2 as FQNEAQ (reference sequence). This CDR3 comprises 16 residues. The chain's CDR3 is CASSLVSGGSYNEQFF. As DNA, the CDR3 is TGTGCCAGCAGCTTAGTTTCTGGGGGCTCCTACAATGAGCAGTTCTTC. Variable domain in full (rest from reference TRBV7-9 and TRBJ2-1): DTGVSQNPRHKITKRGQNVTFRCDPISEHNRLYWYRQTLGQGPEFLTYFQNEAQLEKSRLLSDRFSAERPKGSFSTLEIQRTEQGDSAMYLCASSLVSGGSYNEQFFGPGTRLTVL.

This clone appeared once. The V call is TRBV3-1 (or the pseudogene TRBV3-2), the J call TRBJ1-1; D is undetermined. Germline CDR1 reads LGHDT; CDR2 reads YNNKEL (reference sequence). V was cut by 1 base and J by 5 bases, with 5 bases left in between. The CDR3 has 12 residues. The CDR3 nucleotides are TGTGCCAGCAGCCAAGTTGTAACTGAAGCTTTCTTT. Translating gives CASSQVVTEAFF.

The chain has TRBV4-2 and TRBJ1-1; possibly TRBD1 for D (6 bases). There are 15 residues in the CDR3. CDR1 LGHNA and CDR2 YNFKEQ come from the germline V gene. Trimming removed 4 bases at V and 2 bases at J, with 14 bases between. The CDR3 sequence: CASSPKGTPNTEAFF. DNA for the CDR3: TGTGCCAGCAGCCCGAAAGGGACACCCAACACTGAAGCTTTCTTT.

The J gene is TRBJ1-2, the V gene TRBV6-4, with no clear D. The CDR3 totals 16 residues. Germline CDR1 MRHNA, CDR2 SNTAGT. V lost 0 bases and J lost 8, with 19 bases in between. CDR3 nucleotide sequence: TGTGCCAGCAGTGACTCGAGTCCTGGCAGGACCACGGGCTACACCTTC. Protein: CASSDSSPGRTTGYTF.

The chain has TRBV28 and TRBJ2-7; 9 positions agree with TRBD1. This CDR3 contains 14 residues. With V trimmed by 5 bases and J by 0 bases, 2 bases remained unmatched. From germline, CDR1 is MDHEN and CDR2 SYDVKM. CDR3 residues: CASSQTGGSYEQYF. CDR3 bases: TGTGCCAGCAGTCAGACAGGGGGCTCCTACGAGCAGTACTTC.

This chain links TRBV4-2 with TRBJ2-3; the match to TRBD2 covers 11 bases. With 4 bases clipped from V and 3 bases from J, the junction kept 21 bases outside the gene matches. CDR3 length equals 21 residues. Germline-derived CDR1 and CDR2 are LGHNA and YNFKEQ. CDR3 protein: CASSPIGLAGGLGLLTDTQYF. CDR3 in DNA: TGTGCCAGCAGCCCAATCGGCCTAGCGGGGGGCCTGGGGCTCTTAACAGATACGCAGTATTTT.

This sequence joins TRBV7-3 and TRBJ1-6; a possible D gene is TRBD1 (5 bases). V was cut by 5 bases and J by 5 bases, with 10 bases left in between. CDR1 and CDR2 from the germline V gene are SGHTA and FQGTGA. This CDR3 has 14 amino acids. CDR3 residues: CASSPGMNNSPLHF. The CDR3 nucleotides are TGTGCCAGCAGCCCAGGGATGAATAATTCACCCCTCCACTTT. The full variable domain, in which reference TRBV7-3 and TRBJ1-6 provide the parts outside the CDR3, is GAGVSQTPSNKVTEKGKYVELRCDPISGHTALYWYRQSLGQGPEFLIYFQGTGAADDSGLPNDRFFAVRPEGSVSTLKIQRTERGDSAVYLCASSPGMNNSPLHFGNGTRLTVT.